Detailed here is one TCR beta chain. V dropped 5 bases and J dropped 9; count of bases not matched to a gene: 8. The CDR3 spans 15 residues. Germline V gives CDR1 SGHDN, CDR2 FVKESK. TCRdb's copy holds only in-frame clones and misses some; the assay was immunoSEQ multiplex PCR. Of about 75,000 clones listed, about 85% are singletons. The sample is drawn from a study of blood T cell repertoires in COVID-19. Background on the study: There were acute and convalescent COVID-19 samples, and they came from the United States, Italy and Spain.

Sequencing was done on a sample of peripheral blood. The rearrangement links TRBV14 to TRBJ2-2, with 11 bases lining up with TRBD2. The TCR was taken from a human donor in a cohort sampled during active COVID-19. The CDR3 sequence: CASSLAGGPNRELFF. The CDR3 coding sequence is TGTGCCAGCAGCTTAGCGGGAGGGCCGAACAGGGAGCTGTTTTTT.